In its sample, the clone carrying this T cell receptor beta chain was seen many times. The record originates from a study of T cells in Graves' hyperthyroidism and ophthalmopathy. Authors of the study amplified TCR beta CDR3 regions from RNA transcripts. The HTBI primer set served for first-round RT-PCR of the TCR CDR3. TCRdb passed the multiplex PCR reads through MiXCR, listing each CDR3 protein once. The table records a few hundred thousand distinct CDR3 sequences, 13% of them present only once. Germline CDR1 and CDR2: DFQATT and SNEGSKA (reference sequence). The CDR3 has 12 amino acids. V was trimmed by 6 bases and J by 5 bases, leaving 13 bases between them.

The chain joins TRBV20-1 to TRBJ1-1; D is possibly TRBD1 (6 bases). The sequence was collected from a woman aged 18-29 years with Graves' hyperthyroidism. The sequenced sample consisted of blood. Here the CDR3 DNA reads TGCAGTGCGAGGAGGACAGAAACTGAAGCTTTCTTT. This sequence encodes CSARRTETEAFF.